This T cell receptor (beta chain) was profiled in a study of shared T cell receptors in the human thymus. Generated by immunoSEQ multiplex PCR, the TCRdb table keeps only in-frame clones and is missing some. Of some 760,000 clones in the sample, roughly 85% were seen once. The germline V gene has CDR1 LNHDA and CDR2 SQIVND (reference sequence). Trimming shortened V by 8 bases and J by 6 bases, and 14 bases separated the two germline ends. The CDR3 totals 14 residues. These data also formed part of another study, on human thymus T cells. That paper adds: The donors were infants in Finland with congenital heart defects, otherwise immunologically healthy. The study used thymus tissue resected during corrective heart surgery. Thymic and blood repertoires appeared to carry a bias in their V and J gene usage. Unrelated individuals had highly overlapping thymic repertoires, as reported in related research.

This clonotype originated in a girl under three years old with a congenital heart defect. This sequence joins TRBV19 and TRBJ1-6; perhaps TRBD1 as D (6 bases). The sequencing sample was made of thymocytes. CDR3 DNA: TGTGCCAGTCCTAACAGGGCAGCTAATTCACCCCTCCACTTT. Translating gives CASPNRAANSPLHF.